This T cell receptor (beta chain) was retrieved from a study of cytotoxic CD8 clonotypes in ibrutinib-treated CLL. Points from the study as a whole: At ibrutinib response, clonality increased, and at progression it declined back toward baseline.

Note on this clone: Its antigen is as yet unknown.

Here immunoSEQ multiplex PCR was the method, and the copy in TCRdb shows in-frame clones only, minus some. The data hold about 140,000 clones, with about 80% observed a single time. Germline values: CDR1 MDHEN, CDR2 SYDVKM. The CDR3 runs 15 residues. Between the trimmed V and J ends, which lost 6 bases and 5 bases, there was a span of 18 bases. The receptor comes from a human donor with chronic lymphocytic leukemia. Specimen: PBMCs, collected after 12 months of ibrutinib treatment. The chain combines TRBV28 with TRBJ2-3, with D possibly called TRBD1 or TRBD2 (5 bases each). This CDR3 reads CASRARDPGGDTQYF. CDR3 in DNA: TGTGCCAGCAGGGCCCGGGACCCTGGGGGAGATACGCAGTATTTT.